This T cell receptor (beta chain) was captured by sequencing in a study of blood T cell repertoires in COVID-19. Study overall: From T cells, B-cell-depleted T cells, or PBMCs came the material, which was cDNA or gDNA.

Followed over time, Seattle patients had been enrolled while infection was active. The CDR3 spans 14 residues. Germline CDR1 and CDR2: WSHSY and SAAADI. V lost 6 bases and J lost 0; bases outside the gene matches: 4. The protocol was immunoSEQ multiplex PCR, while the TCRdb copy is restricted to in-frame clones and leaves out a portion. The sample consists of 250,000 to 400,000 clones, roughly nine tenths of them appearing once. J is TRBJ1-1 and V is TRBV10-2, with 7 bases that match TRBD1. This TCR was recovered from a woman in her thirties with COVID-19, enrolled during active disease. The material sequenced was peripheral blood. In nucleotides, the CDR3 is TGCGCCAGCAGGCACGACAGGGTGAACACTGAAGCTTTCTTT. As protein: CASRHDRVNTEAFF.